The T cell receptor beta chain described here comes from a study of cytomegalovirus exposure and HLA in healthy donors. Study-wide background: Some 85 million unique TCRs from HLA-typed donors were held in an early data release.

Regarding the study as a whole: Reports described diagnosis of cytomegalovirus status by the classifier as highly specific and sensitive. Across HLA loci, a later analysis found differing TCR association rates, with DRB1 most and HLA-C fewest.

Germline assignment: CDR1 LNHDA and CDR2 SQIVND (reference sequence). The CDR3 is 13 residues long. J was trimmed by 6 bases and V by 8 bases; bases with no gene match: 7. 60 Vbeta and 13 Jbeta primers were used in PCR. TCRdb keeps only in-frame clones here, not all; method: immunoSEQ multiplex PCR. The data contain about 170,000 clones, approximately 78% of them seen just once; the ten biggest clones take up more than 0.9%. Note on this clone: Its antigen is still unknown.

This chain connects TRBV19 to TRBJ1-2; 9 bases match TRBD1. The origin of this receptor is a girl aged 2 to 9 in good health and CMV-seropositive. Material: PBMCs. CDR3 in amino acids: CASHTRTGDGYTF. The CDR3 DNA reads as TGTGCCAGTCACACCAGGACAGGGGATGGCTACACCTTC.